Following are 4 T cell receptor beta chains from one sample sequenced in a study of blood T cell repertoires in COVID-19. Assay used: immunoSEQ multiplex PCR; TCRdb lists only in-frame clones, some missing. Found here are 200,000 to 250,000 clones, roughly 80% of them singletons; the top ten hold roughly 5%. The sequencing sample was made of peripheral blood. These receptors all come from a human donor in a cohort sampled during active COVID-19.

The CDR3 bases are TGCGCCAGCACTTTGGGTCCGGGAGGGCGGAATGAGCAGTTCTTC. Translation gives CASTLGPGGRNEQFF. The chain recombines TRBV5-1 with TRBJ2-1; 8 positions match TRBD2. CDR3 size: 15 residues. In germline, CDR1 is SGHRS, CDR2 YFSETQ. The V gene end was trimmed by 6 bases and the J gene end by 7 bases; junction bases not matched to a gene: 12.

The genes are TRBV5-1 and TRBJ2-7; 7 bases map to TRBD1. The length of the CDR3 is 14 residues. Trimming cost V 4 bases and J 5 bases; bases outside gene matches: 9. Per the germline V gene, CDR1 is SGHRS and CDR2 is YFSETQ. The CDR3 loop reads CASSVFRGNDEQYF. CDR3 DNA sequence: TGCGCCAGCAGCGTATTCAGGGGGAATGACGAGCAGTACTTC.

The rearrangement joins TRBV6-5 to TRBJ1-2; D not resolved. The CDR3 is made up of 12 amino acids. The V end lost 6 bases, the J end lost 5 bases, and 10 bases lay between the germline ends. Germline V gene lookup returns CDR1 MNHEY and CDR2 SVGAGI. In DNA, the CDR3 is TGTGCCAGCAGGGCCGAGAGGTATGGCTACACCTTC. It codes for CASRAERYGYTF.

This clone was found once. The chain joins TRBV28 to TRBJ1-1; D is ambiguous. Trimming left V 3 bases short and J 11 bases short, with 7 bases between. Germline V gene data show CDR1 as MDHEN and CDR2 as SYDVKM. CDR3 length: 10 residues. The CDR3 DNA is TGTGCCAGCAGTTTGGAGAGGGCTTTCTTT. Encoded protein: CASSLERAFF.